A single sample is the source of the 6 T cell receptor beta chains below, sequenced in a study of Graves' ophthalmopathy and Graves' hyperthyroidism. From RNA, the CDR3 regions of TCR beta chains were amplified and sequenced. RT-PCR was first run with HTBI primers, then multiplex PCR in a second round. TCRdb re-called the multiplex PCR reads through MiXCR, storing one row per CDR3 protein. The sample contains roughly 400,000 distinct CDR3 sequences, 17% of which appear only once. The material sequenced was peripheral blood. The origin of the receptors is an adult woman with stable Graves' hyperthyroidism.

This clonotype was counted at least ten times. The chain joins TRBV5-1 to TRBJ2-2; no firm D call. With 0 bases removed from V and 0 bases from J, the gap between germline ends came to 6 bases. Germline CDR1 SGHRS, CDR2 YFSETQ. The CDR3 extends over 15 amino acids. The CDR3 spells CASSLDRANTGELFF. DNA of the CDR3: TGCGCCAGCAGCTTGGATCGGGCGAACACCGGGGAGCTGTTTTTT. The full variable domain, its missing parts supplied by reference TRBV5-1 and TRBJ2-2, is KAGVTQTPRYLIKTRGQQVTLSCSPISGHRSVSWYQQTPGQGLQFLFEYFSETQRNKGNFPGRFSGRQFSNSRSEMNVSTLELGDSALYLCASSLDRANTGELFFGEGSRLTVL.

This clonotype was seen many times. The V gene is TRBV19, the J gene TRBJ2-7, with 7 bases that match TRBD1. The germline V gene has CDR1 LNHDA and CDR2 SQIVND (reference sequence). Trimming removed 4 bases from V and 7 bases from J; junction bases left unmatched: 13. This CDR3 spans 15 amino acids. The CDR3 DNA reads TGTGCCAGTAGTAAAACGGACAGGCTACTAGAAGAGCAGTACTTC. Translation: CASSKTDRLLEEQYF.

This clonotype was counted ten times or more. The chain is built from TRBV12-3 or TRBV12-4 and TRBJ1-1, with D maybe TRBD1 (5 bases). This CDR3 has 14 residues. The V and J ends lost 3 bases and 1 base respectively, with 9 bases between them. The CDR3 DNA reads as TGTGCCAGCAGTTTGAATGGGGGGAACACTGAAGCTTTCTTT. Translating gives CASSLNGGNTEAFF.

There are many counts of this clonotype. V usage is TRBV28 and J usage is TRBJ1-1; 7 nucleotides agree with TRBD1. V was clipped by 5 bases and J by 4 bases; unmatched bases: 7. Germline values: CDR1 MDHEN, CDR2 SYDVKM. The CDR3 has 14 amino acids. The CDR3 loop reads CASSIRGRVTEAFF. CDR3 DNA: TGTGCCAGCAGTATAAGGGGGCGGGTCACTGAAGCTTTCTTT.

This clonotype was seen at least ten times. This chain links TRBV6-4 with TRBJ2-7; 9 nucleotides agree with TRBD2. The CDR3 contains 15 residues. V shed 2 bases, J shed 4 bases, and the junction held 6 bases outside the gene matches. Germline V gene sequence: CDR1 MRHNA, CDR2 SNTAGT. The CDR3 here is CASSDGVAGVYEQYF. The CDR3 DNA sequence: TGTGCCAGCAGTGACGGGGTAGCGGGAGTTTACGAGCAGTACTTC.

The rearrangement links TRBV19 to TRBJ2-2; 10 bases line up with TRBD1. This CDR3 spans 15 amino acids. Unmatched junction bases numbered 11, after V lost 7 bases and J lost 9 bases. Germline CDR1 LNHDA, CDR2 SQIVND (reference sequence). The CDR3 loop reads CASTHGQGGFRELFF. DNA for the CDR3: TGTGCCAGTACCCACGGACAGGGGGGATTCCGGGAGCTGTTTTTT.